This TCR beta chain appears in the sequencing data of a study of CD8+ T cells in alopecia areata. Reverse transcription of extracted RNA yielded cDNA, which provided the sequencing template. The data were produced by immunoSEQ multiplex PCR, yet TCRdb's version contains in-frame clones alone and is incomplete. The sample yields about 120,000 clones, around 56% seen once. This clone was detected only once. No antigen is known for it. With 3 bases removed from V and 1 base from J, the gap between germline ends came to 10 bases. The CDR3 consists of 14 residues. Germline-derived CDR1 and CDR2 are SGHRS and YFSETQ. Study results and caveats: Tissue-resident alphabeta T cells belonging to normal skin likewise get sequenced within scalp specimens. While tofacitinib was given, many expanded lesional clones persisted in scalp and blood.

Treatment reported: oral pan-JAK inhibitor, 5-10 mg twice daily. V gene TRBV5-1 combines with J gene TRBJ1-1; D is possibly TRBD1 (6 bases). This material consisted of CD4+ T cells sorted from blood, taken at week 4, from a patient treated with tofacitinib. The sequence derives from a human donor with alopecia areata. The DNA for the CDR3 is TGCGCCAGCAGCTCTGGGACAAGGAACACTGAAGCTTTCTTT. Its protein product is CASSSGTRNTEAFF.